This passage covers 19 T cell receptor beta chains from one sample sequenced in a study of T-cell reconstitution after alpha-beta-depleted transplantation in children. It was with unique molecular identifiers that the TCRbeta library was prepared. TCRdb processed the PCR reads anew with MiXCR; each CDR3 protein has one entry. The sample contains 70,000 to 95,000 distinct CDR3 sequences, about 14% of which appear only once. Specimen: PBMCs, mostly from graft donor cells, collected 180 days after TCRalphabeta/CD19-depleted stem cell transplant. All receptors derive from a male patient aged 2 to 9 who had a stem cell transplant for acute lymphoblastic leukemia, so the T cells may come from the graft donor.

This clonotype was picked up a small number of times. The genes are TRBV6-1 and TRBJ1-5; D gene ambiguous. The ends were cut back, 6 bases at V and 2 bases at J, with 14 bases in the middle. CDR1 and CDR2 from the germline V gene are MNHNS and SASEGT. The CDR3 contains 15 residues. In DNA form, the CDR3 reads TGTGCCAGCAGGAACGAAGTCCCTGGCAATCAGCCCCAGCATTTT. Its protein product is CASRNEVPGNQPQHF.

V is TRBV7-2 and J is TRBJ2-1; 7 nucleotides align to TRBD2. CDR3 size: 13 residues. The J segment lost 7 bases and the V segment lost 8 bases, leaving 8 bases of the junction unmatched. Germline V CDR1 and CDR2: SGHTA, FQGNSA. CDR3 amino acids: CASGFPGGNEQFF. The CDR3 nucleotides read TGTGCCAGCGGTTTCCCGGGGGGAAATGAGCAGTTCTTC.

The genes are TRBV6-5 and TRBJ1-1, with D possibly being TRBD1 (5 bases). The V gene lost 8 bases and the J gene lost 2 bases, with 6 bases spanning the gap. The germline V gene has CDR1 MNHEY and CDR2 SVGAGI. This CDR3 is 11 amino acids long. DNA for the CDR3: TGTGCCAGCGGGGGAAACACTGAAGCTTTCTTT. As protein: CASGGNTEAFF.

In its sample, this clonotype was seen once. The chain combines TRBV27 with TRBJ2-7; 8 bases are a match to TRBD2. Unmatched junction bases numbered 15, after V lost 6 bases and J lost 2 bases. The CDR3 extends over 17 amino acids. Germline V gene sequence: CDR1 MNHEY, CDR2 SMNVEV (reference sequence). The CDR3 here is CASSIARRGDLTYEQYF. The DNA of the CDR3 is TGTGCCAGCAGCATCGCCAGGCGGGGGGATCTTACCTACGAGCAGTACTTC.

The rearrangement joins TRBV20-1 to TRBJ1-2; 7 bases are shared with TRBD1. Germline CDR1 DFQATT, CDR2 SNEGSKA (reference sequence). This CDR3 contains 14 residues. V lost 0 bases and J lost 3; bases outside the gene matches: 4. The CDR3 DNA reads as TGCAGTGCTAGAGATTCGCAGGGGGACTATGGCTACACCTTC. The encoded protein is CSARDSQGDYGYTF.

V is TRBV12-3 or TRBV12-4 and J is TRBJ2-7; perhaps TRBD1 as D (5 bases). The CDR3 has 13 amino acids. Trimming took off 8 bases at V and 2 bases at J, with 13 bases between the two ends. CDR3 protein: CASGPGIAYEQYF. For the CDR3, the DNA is TGTGCCAGCGGCCCAGGGATCGCCTACGAGCAGTACTTC.

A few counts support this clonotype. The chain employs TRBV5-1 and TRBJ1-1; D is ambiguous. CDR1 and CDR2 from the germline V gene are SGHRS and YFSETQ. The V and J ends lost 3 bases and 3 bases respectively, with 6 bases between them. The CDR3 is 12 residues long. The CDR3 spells CASSWEDTEAFF. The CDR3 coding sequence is TGCGCCAGCAGCTGGGAGGACACTGAAGCTTTCTTT.

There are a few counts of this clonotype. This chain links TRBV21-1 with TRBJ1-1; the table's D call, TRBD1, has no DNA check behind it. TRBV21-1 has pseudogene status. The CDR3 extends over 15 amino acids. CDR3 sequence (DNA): TGTGCCAGCATCTTACCAGGGCTGGAGAACACTGAAGCTTTCTTT. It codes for CASILPGLENTEAFF.

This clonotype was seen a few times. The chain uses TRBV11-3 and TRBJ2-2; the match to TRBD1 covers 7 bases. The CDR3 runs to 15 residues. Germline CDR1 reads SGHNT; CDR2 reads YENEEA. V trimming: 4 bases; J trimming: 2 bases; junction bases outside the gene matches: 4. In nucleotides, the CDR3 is TGTGCCAGCAGCTCCCGGGACAGAAACACCGGGGAGCTGTTTTTT. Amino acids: CASSSRDRNTGELFF.

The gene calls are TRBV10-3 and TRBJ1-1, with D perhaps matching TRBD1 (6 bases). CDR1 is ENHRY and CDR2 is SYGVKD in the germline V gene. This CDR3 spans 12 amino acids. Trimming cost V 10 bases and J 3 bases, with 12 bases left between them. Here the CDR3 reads CATRDTHTEAFF. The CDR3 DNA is TGTGCCACGAGGGACACCCACACTGAAGCTTTCTTT.

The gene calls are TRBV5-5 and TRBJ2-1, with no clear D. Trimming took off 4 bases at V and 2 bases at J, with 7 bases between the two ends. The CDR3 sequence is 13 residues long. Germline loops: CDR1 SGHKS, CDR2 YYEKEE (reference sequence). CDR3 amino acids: CASSMGPYNEQFF. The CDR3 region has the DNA TGTGCCAGCAGCATGGGCCCCTACAATGAGCAGTTCTTC.

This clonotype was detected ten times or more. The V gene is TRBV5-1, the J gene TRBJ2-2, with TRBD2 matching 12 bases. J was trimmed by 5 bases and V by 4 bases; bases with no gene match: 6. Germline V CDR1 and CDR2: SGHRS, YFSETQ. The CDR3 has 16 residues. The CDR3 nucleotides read TGCGCCAGCAGCGCGCGGACTAGCGGGATTACCGGGGAGCTGTTTTTT. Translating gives CASSARTSGITGELFF. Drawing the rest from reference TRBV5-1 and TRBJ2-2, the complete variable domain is KAGVTQTPRYLIKTRGQQVTLSCSPISGHRSVSWYQQTPGQGLQFLFEYFSETQRNKGNFPGRFSGRQFSNSRSEMNVSTLELGDSALYLCASSARTSGITGELFFGEGSRLTVL.

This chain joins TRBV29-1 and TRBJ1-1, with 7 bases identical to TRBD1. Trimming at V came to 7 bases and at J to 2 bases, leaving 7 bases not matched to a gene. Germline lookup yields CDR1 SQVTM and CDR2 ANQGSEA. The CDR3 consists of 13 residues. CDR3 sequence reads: CSGNRGTNTEAFF. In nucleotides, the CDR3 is TGCAGCGGAAACAGGGGAACTAACACTGAAGCTTTCTTT.

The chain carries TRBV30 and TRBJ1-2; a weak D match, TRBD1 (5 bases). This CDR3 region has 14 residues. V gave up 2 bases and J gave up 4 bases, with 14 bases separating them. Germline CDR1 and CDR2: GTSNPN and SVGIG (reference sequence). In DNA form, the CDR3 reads TGTGCCTGGAGTCCGGGGGGGAACGGCTATGGCTACACCTTC. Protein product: CAWSPGGNGYGYTF.

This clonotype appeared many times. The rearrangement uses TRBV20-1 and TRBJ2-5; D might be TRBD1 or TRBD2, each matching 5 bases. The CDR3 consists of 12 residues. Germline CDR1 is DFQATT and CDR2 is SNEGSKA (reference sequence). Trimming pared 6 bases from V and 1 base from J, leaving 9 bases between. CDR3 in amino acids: CSARGGQETQYF. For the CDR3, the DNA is TGCAGTGCCCGGGGCGGCCAAGAGACCCAGTACTTC.

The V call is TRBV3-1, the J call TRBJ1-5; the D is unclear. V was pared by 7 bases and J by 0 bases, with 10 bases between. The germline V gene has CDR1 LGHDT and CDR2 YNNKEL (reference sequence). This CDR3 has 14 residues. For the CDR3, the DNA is TGTGCCAGCACAAACAGAGATAGCAATCAGCCCCAGCATTTT. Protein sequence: CASTNRDSNQPQHF.

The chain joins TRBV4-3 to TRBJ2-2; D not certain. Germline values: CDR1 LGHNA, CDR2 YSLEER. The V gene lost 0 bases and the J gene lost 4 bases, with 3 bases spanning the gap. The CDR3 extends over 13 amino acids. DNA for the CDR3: TGCGCCAGCAGCCAAGATGGCACCGGGGAGCTGTTTTTT. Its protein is CASSQDGTGELFF.

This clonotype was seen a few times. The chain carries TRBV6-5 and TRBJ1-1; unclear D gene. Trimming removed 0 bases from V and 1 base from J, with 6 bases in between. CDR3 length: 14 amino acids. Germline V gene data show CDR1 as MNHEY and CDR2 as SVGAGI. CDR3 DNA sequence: TGTGCCAGCAGTTACTCGGACCCGAACACTGAAGCTTTCTTT. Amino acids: CASSYSDPNTEAFF.

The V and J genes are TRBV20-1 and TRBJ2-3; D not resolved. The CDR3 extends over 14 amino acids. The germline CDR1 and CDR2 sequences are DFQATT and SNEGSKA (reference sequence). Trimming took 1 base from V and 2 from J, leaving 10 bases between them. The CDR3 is CSARGRFDTDTQYF. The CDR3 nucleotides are TGCAGTGCTAGAGGACGGTTTGACACAGATACGCAGTATTTT.